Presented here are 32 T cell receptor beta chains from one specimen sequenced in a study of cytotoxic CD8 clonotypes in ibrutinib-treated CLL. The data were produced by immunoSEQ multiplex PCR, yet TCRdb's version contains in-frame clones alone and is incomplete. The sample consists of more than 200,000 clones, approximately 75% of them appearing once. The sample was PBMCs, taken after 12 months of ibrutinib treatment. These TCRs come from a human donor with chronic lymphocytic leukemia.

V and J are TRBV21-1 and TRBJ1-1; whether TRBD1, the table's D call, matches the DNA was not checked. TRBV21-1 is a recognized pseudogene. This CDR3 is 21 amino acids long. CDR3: CASSKRPSEGTGGVLDTEAFF. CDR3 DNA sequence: TGTGCCAGCAGCAAAAGGCCGTCAGAGGGGACAGGGGGCGTTTTGGACACTGAAGCTTTCTTT.

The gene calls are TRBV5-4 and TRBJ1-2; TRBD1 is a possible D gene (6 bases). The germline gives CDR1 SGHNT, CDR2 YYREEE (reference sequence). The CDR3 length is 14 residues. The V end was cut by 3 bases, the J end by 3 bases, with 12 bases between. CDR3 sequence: CASSSTGTYYGYTF. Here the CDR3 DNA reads TGTGCCAGCAGCTCAACAGGGACTTACTATGGCTACACCTTC.

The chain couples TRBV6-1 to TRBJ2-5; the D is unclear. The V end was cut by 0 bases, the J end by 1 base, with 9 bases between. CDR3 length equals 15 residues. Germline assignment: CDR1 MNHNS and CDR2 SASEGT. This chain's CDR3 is CASSEAGRLQETQYF. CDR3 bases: TGTGCCAGCAGTGAAGCGGGCCGCCTCCAAGAGACCCAGTACTTC.

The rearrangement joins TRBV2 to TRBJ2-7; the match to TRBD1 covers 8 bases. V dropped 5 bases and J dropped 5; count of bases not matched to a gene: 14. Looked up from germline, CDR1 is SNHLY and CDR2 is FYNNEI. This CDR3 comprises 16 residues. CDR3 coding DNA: TGTGCCAGCAGTCTATACCCCAGGGGGCGTAGGAACGAGCAGTACTTC. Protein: CASSLYPRGRRNEQYF.

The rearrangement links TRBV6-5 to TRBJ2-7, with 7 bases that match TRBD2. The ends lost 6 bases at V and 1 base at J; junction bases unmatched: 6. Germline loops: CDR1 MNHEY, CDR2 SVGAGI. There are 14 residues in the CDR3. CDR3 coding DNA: TGTGCCAGCAGGGGGGGAGGGTCTTCCTACGAGCAGTACTTC. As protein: CASRGGGSSYEQYF.

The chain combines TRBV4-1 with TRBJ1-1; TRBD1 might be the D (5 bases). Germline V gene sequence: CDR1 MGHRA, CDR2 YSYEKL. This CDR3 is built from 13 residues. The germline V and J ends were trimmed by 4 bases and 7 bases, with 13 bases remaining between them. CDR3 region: CASSLAEGLEAFF. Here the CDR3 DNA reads TGCGCCAGCAGCCTCGCGGAGGGACTTGAAGCTTTCTTT.

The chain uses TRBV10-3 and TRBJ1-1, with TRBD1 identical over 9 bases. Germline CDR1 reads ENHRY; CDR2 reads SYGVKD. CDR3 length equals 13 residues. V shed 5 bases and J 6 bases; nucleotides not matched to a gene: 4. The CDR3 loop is CAISPQGASEAFF. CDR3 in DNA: TGTGCCATCAGTCCACAGGGGGCATCTGAAGCTTTCTTT.

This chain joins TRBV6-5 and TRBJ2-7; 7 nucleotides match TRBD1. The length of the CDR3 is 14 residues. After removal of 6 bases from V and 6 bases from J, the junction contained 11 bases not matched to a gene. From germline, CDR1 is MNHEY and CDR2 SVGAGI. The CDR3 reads CASRRRQGLAEQYF. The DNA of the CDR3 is TGTGCCAGCAGGCGGCGACAGGGCCTCGCCGAGCAGTACTTC.

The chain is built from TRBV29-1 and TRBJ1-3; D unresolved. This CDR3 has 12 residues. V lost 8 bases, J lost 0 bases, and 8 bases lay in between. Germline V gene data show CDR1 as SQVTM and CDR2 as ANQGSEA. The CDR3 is CSSVDSGNTIYF. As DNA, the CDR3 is TGCAGCTCCGTCGACTCTGGAAACACCATATATTTT.

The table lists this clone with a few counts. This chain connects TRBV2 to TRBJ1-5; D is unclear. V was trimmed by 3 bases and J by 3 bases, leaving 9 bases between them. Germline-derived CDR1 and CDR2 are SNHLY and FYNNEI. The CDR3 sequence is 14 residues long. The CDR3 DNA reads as TGTGCCAGCAGTGATTACAGCTACAATCAGCCCCAGCATTTT. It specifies CASSDYSYNQPQHF.

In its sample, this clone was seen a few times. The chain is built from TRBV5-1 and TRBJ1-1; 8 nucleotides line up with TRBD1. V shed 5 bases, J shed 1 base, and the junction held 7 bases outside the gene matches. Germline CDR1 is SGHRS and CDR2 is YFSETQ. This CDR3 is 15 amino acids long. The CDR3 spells CASRHGQGENTEAFF. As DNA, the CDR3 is TGCGCCAGCAGACACGGACAGGGCGAGAACACTGAAGCTTTCTTT.

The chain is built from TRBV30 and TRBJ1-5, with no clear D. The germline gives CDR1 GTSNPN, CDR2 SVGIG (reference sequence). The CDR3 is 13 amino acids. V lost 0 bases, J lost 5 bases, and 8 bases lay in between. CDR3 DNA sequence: TGTGCCTGGAGTGTATCTGGGGATCAGCCCCAGCATTTT. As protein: CAWSVSGDQPQHF. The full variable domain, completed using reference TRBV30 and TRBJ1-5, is SQTIHQWPATLVQPVGSPLSLECTVEGTSNPNLYWYRQAAGRGLQLLFYSVGIGQISSEVPQNLSASRPQDRQFILSSKKLLLSDSGFYLCAWSVSGDQPQHFGDGTRLSIL.

The CDR3 sequence is CASSQGLAGANVLTF. The CDR3, as DNA: TGTGCCAGCAGCCAAGGTCTAGCTGGGGCCAACGTCCTGACTTTC. The chain links TRBV4-2 to TRBJ2-6; no clear D. The CDR3 is 15 amino acids. Trimming pared 1 base from V and 2 bases from J, leaving 6 bases between. Germline CDR1 reads LGHNA; CDR2 reads YNFKEQ.

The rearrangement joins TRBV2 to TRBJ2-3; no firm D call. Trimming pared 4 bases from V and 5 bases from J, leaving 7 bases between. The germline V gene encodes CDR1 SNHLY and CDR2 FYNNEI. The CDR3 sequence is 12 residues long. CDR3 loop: CASSVSLDTQYF. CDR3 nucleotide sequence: TGTGCCAGCAGTGTAAGCTTAGATACGCAGTATTTT.

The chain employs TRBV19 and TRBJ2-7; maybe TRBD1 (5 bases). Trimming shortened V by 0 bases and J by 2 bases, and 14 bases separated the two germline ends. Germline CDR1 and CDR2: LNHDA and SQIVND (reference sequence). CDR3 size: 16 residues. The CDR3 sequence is CASSIDRAGHPYEQYF. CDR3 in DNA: TGTGCCAGTAGTATAGATAGGGCAGGGCATCCCTACGAGCAGTACTTC.

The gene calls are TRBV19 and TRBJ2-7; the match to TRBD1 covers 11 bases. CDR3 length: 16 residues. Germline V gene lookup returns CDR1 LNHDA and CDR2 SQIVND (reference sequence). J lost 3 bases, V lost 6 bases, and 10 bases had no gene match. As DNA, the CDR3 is TGTGCCAGTAGCCGAGACGCGGGACAGGGGGGCTACGAGCAGTACTTC. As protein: CASSRDAGQGGYEQYF.

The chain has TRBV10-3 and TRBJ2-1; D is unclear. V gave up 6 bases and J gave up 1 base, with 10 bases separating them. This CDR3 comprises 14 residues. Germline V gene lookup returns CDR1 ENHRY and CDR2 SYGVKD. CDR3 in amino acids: CAIRDHQSYNEQFF. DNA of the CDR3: TGTGCCATCAGGGACCACCAATCCTACAATGAGCAGTTCTTC.

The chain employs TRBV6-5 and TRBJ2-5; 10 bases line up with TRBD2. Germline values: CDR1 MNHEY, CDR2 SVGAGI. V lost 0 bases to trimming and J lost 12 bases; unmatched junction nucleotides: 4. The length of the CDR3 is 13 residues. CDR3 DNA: TGTGCCAGCAGTTACTCGACTAGCGGGCGGAAGTACTTC. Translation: CASSYSTSGRKYF.

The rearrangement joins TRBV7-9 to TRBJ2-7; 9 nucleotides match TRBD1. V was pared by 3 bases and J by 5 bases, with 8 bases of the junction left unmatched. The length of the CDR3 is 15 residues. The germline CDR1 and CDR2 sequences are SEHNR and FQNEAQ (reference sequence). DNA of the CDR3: TGTGCCAGCAGCTTGGCCCGGGACAGGGTAAACGAGCAGTACTTC. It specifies CASSLARDRVNEQYF.

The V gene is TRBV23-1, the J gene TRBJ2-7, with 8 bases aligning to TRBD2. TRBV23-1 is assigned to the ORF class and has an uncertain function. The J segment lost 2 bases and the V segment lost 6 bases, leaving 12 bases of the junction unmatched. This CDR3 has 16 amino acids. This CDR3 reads CASSPGGRTSPYEQYF. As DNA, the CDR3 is TGCGCCAGCAGCCCAGGCGGGAGGACATCTCCCTACGAGCAGTACTTC.

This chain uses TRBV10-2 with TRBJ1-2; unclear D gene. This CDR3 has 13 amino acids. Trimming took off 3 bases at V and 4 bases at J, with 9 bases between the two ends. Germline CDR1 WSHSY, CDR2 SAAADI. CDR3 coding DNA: TGCGCCAGCAGTGACGGGTTGGGCTATGGCTACACCTTC. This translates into CASSDGLGYGYTF.

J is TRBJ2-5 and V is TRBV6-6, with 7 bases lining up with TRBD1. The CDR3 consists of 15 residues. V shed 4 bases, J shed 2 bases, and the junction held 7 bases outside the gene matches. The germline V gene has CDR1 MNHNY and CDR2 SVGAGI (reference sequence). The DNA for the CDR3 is TGTGCCAGCAGTTTGACCGGGACAGTTCAAGAGACCCAGTACTTC. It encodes CASSLTGTVQETQYF.

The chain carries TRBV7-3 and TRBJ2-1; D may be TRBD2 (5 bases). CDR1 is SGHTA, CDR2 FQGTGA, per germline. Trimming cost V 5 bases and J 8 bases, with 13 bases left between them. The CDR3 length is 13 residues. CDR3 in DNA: TGTGCCAGCAGCCGACTCACTAGAGATGAGCAGTTCTTC. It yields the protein CASSRLTRDEQFF. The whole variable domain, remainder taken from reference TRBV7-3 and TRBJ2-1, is GAGVSQTPSNKVTEKGKYVELRCDPISGHTALYWYRQSLGQGPEFLIYFQGTGAADDSGLPNDRFFAVRPEGSVSTLKIQRTERGDSAVYLCASSRLTRDEQFFGPGTRLTVL.

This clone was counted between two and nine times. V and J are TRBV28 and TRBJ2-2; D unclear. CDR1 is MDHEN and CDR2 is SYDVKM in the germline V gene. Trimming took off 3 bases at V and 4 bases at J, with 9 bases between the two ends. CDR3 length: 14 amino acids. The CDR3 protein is CASSFHRATGELFF. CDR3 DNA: TGTGCCAGCAGTTTCCACCGGGCCACCGGGGAGCTGTTTTTT.

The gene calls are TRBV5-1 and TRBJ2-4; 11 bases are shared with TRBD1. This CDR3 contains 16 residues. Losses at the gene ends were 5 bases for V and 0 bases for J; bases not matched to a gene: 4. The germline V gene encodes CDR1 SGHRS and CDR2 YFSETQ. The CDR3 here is CASRGGTGGAKNIQYF. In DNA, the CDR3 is TGCGCCAGCAGGGGAGGGACAGGGGGAGCCAAAAACATTCAGTACTTC.

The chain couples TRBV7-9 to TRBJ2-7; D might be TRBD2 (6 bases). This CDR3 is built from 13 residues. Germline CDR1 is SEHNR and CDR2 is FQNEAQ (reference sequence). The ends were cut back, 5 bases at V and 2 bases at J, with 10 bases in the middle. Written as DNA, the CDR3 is TGTGCCAGCAGCCGTTCTAGCGCCTACGAGCAGTACTTC. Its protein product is CASSRSSAYEQYF.

CDR3 coding DNA: TGTGCCAGCAGCCAAGTACAGAATGAAAAACTGTTTTTT. Protein sequence: CASSQVQNEKLFF. The V and J genes are TRBV4-2 and TRBJ1-4, with D unclear. This CDR3 is built from 13 residues. The V end was cut by 1 base, the J end by 5 bases, with 5 bases between. Germline assignment: CDR1 LGHNA and CDR2 YNFKEQ.

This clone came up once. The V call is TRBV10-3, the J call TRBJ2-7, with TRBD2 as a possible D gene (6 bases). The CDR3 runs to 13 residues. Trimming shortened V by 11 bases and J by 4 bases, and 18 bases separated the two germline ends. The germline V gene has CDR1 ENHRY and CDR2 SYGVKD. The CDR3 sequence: CAAGGEEGYEQYF. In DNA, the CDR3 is TGTGCCGCTGGCGGGGAGGAGGGGTACGAGCAGTACTTC.

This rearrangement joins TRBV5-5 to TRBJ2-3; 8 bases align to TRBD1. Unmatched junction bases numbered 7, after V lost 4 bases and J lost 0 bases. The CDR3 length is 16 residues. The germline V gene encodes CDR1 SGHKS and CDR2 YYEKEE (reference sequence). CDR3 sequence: CASSRQGSASTDTQYF. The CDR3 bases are TGTGCCAGCAGCCGACAGGGGTCCGCTAGCACAGATACGCAGTATTTT.

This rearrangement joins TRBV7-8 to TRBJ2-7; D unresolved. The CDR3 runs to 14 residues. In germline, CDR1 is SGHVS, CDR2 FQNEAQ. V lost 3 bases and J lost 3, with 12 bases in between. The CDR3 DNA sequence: TGTGCCAGCAGCTTGAATTCCAAGAACTACGAGCAGTACTTC. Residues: CASSLNSKNYEQYF.

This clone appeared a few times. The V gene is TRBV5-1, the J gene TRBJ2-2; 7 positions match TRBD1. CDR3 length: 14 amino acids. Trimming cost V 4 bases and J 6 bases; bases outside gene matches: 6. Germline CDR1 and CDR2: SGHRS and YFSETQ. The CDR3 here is CASSQGTEPGELFF. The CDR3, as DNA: TGCGCCAGCAGCCAGGGGACAGAGCCCGGGGAGCTGTTTTTT.

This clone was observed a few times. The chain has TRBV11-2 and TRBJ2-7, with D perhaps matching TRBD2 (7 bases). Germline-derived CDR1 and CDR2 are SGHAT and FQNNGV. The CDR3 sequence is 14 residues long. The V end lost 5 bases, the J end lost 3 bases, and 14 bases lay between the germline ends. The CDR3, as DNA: TGTGCCAGCAGCAAAGGGGGGGTTTACTACGAGCAGTACTTC. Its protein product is CASSKGGVYYEQYF.